A single sample gave rise to the 24 T cell receptor beta chains below, sequenced in a study of T cell responses to AZD1222 COVID-19 vaccine. Here immunoSEQ multiplex PCR was the method, and the copy in TCRdb shows in-frame clones only, minus some. Of 170,000 or so clones listed, approximately 92% were seen once; the top ten hold around 0.97%. This specimen consisted of peripheral blood, obtained 28 days after the second dose of the MenACWY control vaccine. The source is an adult who received the MenACWY meningococcal vaccine as a control.

The rearrangement links TRBV6-5 to TRBJ1-2; D unresolved. Per germline, CDR1 MNHEY and CDR2 SVGAGI. Trimming took 4 bases from V and 7 from J, leaving 10 bases between them. The CDR3 spans 12 residues. The CDR3 bases are TGTGCCAGCAGTTCGCGACACGGTGGCTACACCTTC. Residues: CASSSRHGGYTF.

In its sample, this clone was seen once. The chain couples TRBV10-2 to TRBJ1-2, with TRBD1 as a possible D gene (5 bases). The germline V and J ends were trimmed by 3 bases and 8 bases, with 16 bases remaining between them. In germline, CDR1 is WSHSY, CDR2 SAAADI. CDR3 length: 14 residues. The DNA for the CDR3 is TGCGCCAGCAGTGATTCCCGGGGGATCGGAGGCTACACCTTC. Amino acids: CASSDSRGIGGYTF.

This rearrangement joins TRBV4-3 to TRBJ1-4; 9 bases are shared with TRBD1. Germline V gene sequence: CDR1 LGHNA, CDR2 YSLEER. V dropped 0 bases and J dropped 0; count of bases not matched to a gene: 11. CDR3 length equals 20 residues. The CDR3: CASSQDPHRGPITTNEKLFF. In DNA, the CDR3 is TGCGCCAGCAGCCAAGACCCGCACAGGGGGCCTATTACAACTAATGAAAAACTGTTTTTT.

In its sample, this clone was seen a few times. The chain employs TRBV5-4 and TRBJ1-2; maybe TRBD1 (6 bases). Germline V lookup: CDR1 SGHNT, CDR2 YYREEE (reference sequence). This CDR3 contains 13 residues. V lost 0 bases and J lost 8, with 11 bases in between. CDR3 DNA: TGTGCCAGCAGCTTGGACAGGGTAGGAGGCTACACCTTC. It codes for CASSLDRVGGYTF.

The chain combines TRBV19 with TRBJ1-5; no firm D call. V was trimmed by 3 bases and J by 7 bases, leaving 13 bases between them. The germline V gene encodes CDR1 LNHDA and CDR2 SQIVND (reference sequence). The CDR3 is made up of 14 amino acids. The CDR3 here is CASSISVSGQPQHF. DNA for the CDR3: TGTGCCAGTAGTATTAGTGTATCGGGACAGCCCCAGCATTTT.

This chain links TRBV7-2 with TRBJ1-5; D is perhaps TRBD1 (5 bases). CDR3 length equals 13 residues. V shed 1 base and J shed 9 bases, with 10 bases lying between them. The V gene's germline CDR1 is SGHTA and CDR2 FQGNSA. CDR3 residues: CASSLDGTRPQHF. The CDR3 DNA reads TGTGCCAGCAGCTTAGACGGGACCCGGCCCCAGCATTTT.

The genes are TRBV19 and TRBJ1-1; 7 bases map to TRBD1. The CDR3 totals 13 residues. Germline CDR1 is LNHDA and CDR2 is SQIVND (reference sequence). J gave up 10 bases and V 3 bases, and 8 bases lay outside the gene matches. CDR3 in DNA: TGTGCCAGTAGTATTCAGCAGGGGGAAAGAGCTTTCTTT. Translated, it gives CASSIQQGERAFF.

CDR3: CASRTGGTEAFF. The CDR3 DNA follows: TGTGCCAGCAGGACGGGGGGCACTGAAGCTTTCTTT. The chain links TRBV12-3 or TRBV12-4 to TRBJ1-1, with D maybe TRBD1 (5 bases). This CDR3 comprises 12 residues. Trimming removed 6 bases from V and 4 bases from J, with 9 bases in between.

The chain carries TRBV6-1 and TRBJ2-7; D not certain. Germline CDR1 MNHNS, CDR2 SASEGT. Deletions cut 2 bases from V and 5 bases from J, with 10 bases between. This CDR3 is built from 13 residues. The CDR3 sequence: CASSEIGVDEQYF. CDR3 coding DNA: TGTGCCAGCAGTGAAATTGGGGTAGACGAGCAGTACTTC.

In this sample, this clone turned up once. This chain joins TRBV30 and TRBJ1-3, with D uncertain. Germline V gives CDR1 GTSNPN, CDR2 SVGIG (reference sequence). The CDR3 length is 14 residues. V shed 0 bases and J shed 0 bases, with 6 bases lying between them. CDR3 nucleotide sequence: TGTGCCTGGAGTGTACCGGCCTCTGGAAACACCATATATTTT. Encoded protein: CAWSVPASGNTIYF.

V gene TRBV12-3 or TRBV12-4 combines with J gene TRBJ1-1; D is unclear. The V end lost 3 bases, the J end lost 4 bases, and 9 bases lay between the germline ends. The CDR3 runs to 13 residues. In nucleotides, the CDR3 is TGTGCCAGCAGTTTGAGGGTGGGCACTGAAGCTTTCTTT. Translated: CASSLRVGTEAFF.

V is TRBV15 and J is TRBJ2-1, with D perhaps matching TRBD1 (6 bases). Germline V lookup: CDR1 LNHNV, CDR2 YYDKDF (reference sequence). The germline V and J ends were trimmed by 5 bases and 10 bases, with 15 bases remaining between them. This CDR3 comprises 13 residues. The CDR3 protein is CATSPLQGYEQFF. The CDR3 nucleotides are TGTGCCACCAGCCCCTTACAGGGTTACGAGCAGTTCTTC.

The rearrangement links TRBV4-1 to TRBJ1-4; TRBD1 matches 8 bases. Germline trimming cut 2 bases from V and 8 bases from J; bases unmatched to any gene: 13. From germline, CDR1 is MGHRA and CDR2 YSYEKL. The length of the CDR3 is 17 residues. The CDR3 protein is CASSQRNAGGPREKLFF. The CDR3 coding sequence is TGCGCCAGCAGCCAAAGGAACGCAGGGGGCCCTCGGGAAAAACTGTTTTTT.

The J gene is TRBJ1-4, the V gene TRBV6-5, with 7 bases aligning to TRBD1. The CDR3 totals 14 residues. The V gene end was trimmed by 6 bases and the J gene end by 4 bases; junction bases not matched to a gene: 5. Germline V gene data show CDR1 as MNHEY and CDR2 as SVGAGI. The CDR3 region is CASRSRDSNEKLFF. For the CDR3, the DNA is TGTGCCAGCAGATCCCGGGACAGTAATGAAAAACTGTTTTTT.

To note about this clone: At the DNA level, this CDR3 is encoded by other sequences in the same sample as well. The rearrangement uses TRBV12-3 or TRBV12-4 and TRBJ2-5, with D hard to call. This CDR3 region has 11 residues. Trimming left V 2 bases short and J 5 bases short, with 3 bases between. The CDR3 is CASSLKETQYF. CDR3 in DNA: TGTGCCAGCAGTTTAAAGGAGACCCAGTACTTC.

The chain is built from TRBV4-1 and TRBJ2-3, with no clear D. CDR1 and CDR2 (germline): MGHRA, YSYEKL. This CDR3 region has 13 residues. V was trimmed by 4 bases and J by 0 bases, leaving 5 bases between them. The CDR3 region has the DNA TGCGCCAGCAGCCCTGACAGCACAGATACGCAGTATTTT. It specifies CASSPDSTDTQYF.

The gene calls are TRBV28 and TRBJ1-1; TRBD1 is a possible D gene (5 bases). The CDR3 runs 14 residues. Deletions cut 6 bases from V and 4 bases from J, with 15 bases between. Germline CDR1 and CDR2: MDHEN and SYDVKM. The DNA for the CDR3 is TGTGCCAGCAGGCTCCTTAAGGGACCCACTGAAGCTTTCTTT. This sequence encodes CASRLLKGPTEAFF.

The gene calls are TRBV5-1 and TRBJ2-5; perhaps TRBD1 as D (7 bases). The CDR3 consists of 13 residues. Trimming stripped 4 bases from V and 5 bases from J, with 12 bases between. Germline lookup yields CDR1 SGHRS and CDR2 YFSETQ. CDR3 in DNA: TGCGCCAGCAGCGGTTCAGGGGGGGAGACCCAGTACTTC. Its protein product is CASSGSGGETQYF.

This rearrangement joins TRBV6-4 to TRBJ1-2; a possible D gene is TRBD1 (5 bases). Trimming cost V 6 bases and J 3 bases, with 14 bases left between them. The CDR3 has 14 amino acids. Per germline, CDR1 MRHNA and CDR2 SNTAGT. CDR3 region: CASSPSGRDYGYTF. CDR3 sequence (DNA): TGTGCCAGCAGCCCATCGGGACGGGACTATGGCTACACCTTC.

The chain couples TRBV7-2 to TRBJ1-1; D possibly corresponds to TRBD1 (5 bases). The ends were cut back, 5 bases at V and 1 base at J, with 20 bases in the middle. This CDR3 has 17 amino acids. Germline CDR1 and CDR2: SGHTA and FQGNSA. CDR3: CASSTRPLTVSNTEAFF. Here the CDR3 DNA reads TGTGCCAGCAGCACGAGACCTTTGACAGTTTCGAACACTGAAGCTTTCTTT.

The chain has TRBV19 and TRBJ2-2; D might be TRBD1 or TRBD2, each matching 5 bases. CDR1 is LNHDA and CDR2 is SQIVND in the germline V gene (reference sequence). This CDR3 has 16 residues. V lost 7 bases and J lost 3, with 18 bases in between. The CDR3: CASNPLAGSDTGELFF. The DNA for the CDR3 is TGTGCCAGTAACCCCTTAGCAGGGAGCGACACCGGGGAGCTGTTTTTT.

The chain is built from TRBV30 and TRBJ1-2; D is uncertain. Germline CDR1 and CDR2: GTSNPN and SVGIG (reference sequence). The ends were cut back, 4 bases at V and 8 bases at J, with 14 bases in the middle. CDR3 length: 12 amino acids. The CDR3 coding sequence is TGTGCCTGGAAAAAGGGCTTAGTGGGCTACACCTTC. This sequence encodes CAWKKGLVGYTF.

This rearrangement joins TRBV28 to TRBJ1-4, with 7 bases matching TRBD1. This CDR3 contains 14 residues. V dropped 5 bases and J dropped 8; count of bases not matched to a gene: 8. Germline assignment: CDR1 MDHEN and CDR2 SYDVKM. The CDR3 spells CASSLQGSGEKLFF. CDR3 DNA sequence: TGTGCCAGCAGTCTACAGGGGTCGGGGGAAAAACTGTTTTTT.

A single count supports this clone. The rearrangement links TRBV12-3 or TRBV12-4 to TRBJ2-1, with D unclear. The CDR3 covers 11 residues. The V end was cut by 6 bases, the J end by 6 bases, with 6 bases between. The CDR3 reads CASRKRNEQFF. The CDR3, as DNA: TGTGCCAGCAGGAAACGCAATGAGCAGTTCTTC.